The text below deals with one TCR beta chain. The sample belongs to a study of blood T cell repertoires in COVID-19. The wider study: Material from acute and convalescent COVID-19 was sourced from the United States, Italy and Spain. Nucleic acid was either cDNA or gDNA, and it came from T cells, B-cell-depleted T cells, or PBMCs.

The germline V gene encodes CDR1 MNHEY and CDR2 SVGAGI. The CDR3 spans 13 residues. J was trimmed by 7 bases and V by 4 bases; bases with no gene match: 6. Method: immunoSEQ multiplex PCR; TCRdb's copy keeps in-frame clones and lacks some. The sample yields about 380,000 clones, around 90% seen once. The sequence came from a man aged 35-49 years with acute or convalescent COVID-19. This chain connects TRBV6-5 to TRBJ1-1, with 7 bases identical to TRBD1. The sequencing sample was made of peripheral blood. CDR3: CASSSDRASEAFF. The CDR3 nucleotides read TGTGCCAGCAGTTCCGACAGGGCAAGTGAAGCTTTCTTT.